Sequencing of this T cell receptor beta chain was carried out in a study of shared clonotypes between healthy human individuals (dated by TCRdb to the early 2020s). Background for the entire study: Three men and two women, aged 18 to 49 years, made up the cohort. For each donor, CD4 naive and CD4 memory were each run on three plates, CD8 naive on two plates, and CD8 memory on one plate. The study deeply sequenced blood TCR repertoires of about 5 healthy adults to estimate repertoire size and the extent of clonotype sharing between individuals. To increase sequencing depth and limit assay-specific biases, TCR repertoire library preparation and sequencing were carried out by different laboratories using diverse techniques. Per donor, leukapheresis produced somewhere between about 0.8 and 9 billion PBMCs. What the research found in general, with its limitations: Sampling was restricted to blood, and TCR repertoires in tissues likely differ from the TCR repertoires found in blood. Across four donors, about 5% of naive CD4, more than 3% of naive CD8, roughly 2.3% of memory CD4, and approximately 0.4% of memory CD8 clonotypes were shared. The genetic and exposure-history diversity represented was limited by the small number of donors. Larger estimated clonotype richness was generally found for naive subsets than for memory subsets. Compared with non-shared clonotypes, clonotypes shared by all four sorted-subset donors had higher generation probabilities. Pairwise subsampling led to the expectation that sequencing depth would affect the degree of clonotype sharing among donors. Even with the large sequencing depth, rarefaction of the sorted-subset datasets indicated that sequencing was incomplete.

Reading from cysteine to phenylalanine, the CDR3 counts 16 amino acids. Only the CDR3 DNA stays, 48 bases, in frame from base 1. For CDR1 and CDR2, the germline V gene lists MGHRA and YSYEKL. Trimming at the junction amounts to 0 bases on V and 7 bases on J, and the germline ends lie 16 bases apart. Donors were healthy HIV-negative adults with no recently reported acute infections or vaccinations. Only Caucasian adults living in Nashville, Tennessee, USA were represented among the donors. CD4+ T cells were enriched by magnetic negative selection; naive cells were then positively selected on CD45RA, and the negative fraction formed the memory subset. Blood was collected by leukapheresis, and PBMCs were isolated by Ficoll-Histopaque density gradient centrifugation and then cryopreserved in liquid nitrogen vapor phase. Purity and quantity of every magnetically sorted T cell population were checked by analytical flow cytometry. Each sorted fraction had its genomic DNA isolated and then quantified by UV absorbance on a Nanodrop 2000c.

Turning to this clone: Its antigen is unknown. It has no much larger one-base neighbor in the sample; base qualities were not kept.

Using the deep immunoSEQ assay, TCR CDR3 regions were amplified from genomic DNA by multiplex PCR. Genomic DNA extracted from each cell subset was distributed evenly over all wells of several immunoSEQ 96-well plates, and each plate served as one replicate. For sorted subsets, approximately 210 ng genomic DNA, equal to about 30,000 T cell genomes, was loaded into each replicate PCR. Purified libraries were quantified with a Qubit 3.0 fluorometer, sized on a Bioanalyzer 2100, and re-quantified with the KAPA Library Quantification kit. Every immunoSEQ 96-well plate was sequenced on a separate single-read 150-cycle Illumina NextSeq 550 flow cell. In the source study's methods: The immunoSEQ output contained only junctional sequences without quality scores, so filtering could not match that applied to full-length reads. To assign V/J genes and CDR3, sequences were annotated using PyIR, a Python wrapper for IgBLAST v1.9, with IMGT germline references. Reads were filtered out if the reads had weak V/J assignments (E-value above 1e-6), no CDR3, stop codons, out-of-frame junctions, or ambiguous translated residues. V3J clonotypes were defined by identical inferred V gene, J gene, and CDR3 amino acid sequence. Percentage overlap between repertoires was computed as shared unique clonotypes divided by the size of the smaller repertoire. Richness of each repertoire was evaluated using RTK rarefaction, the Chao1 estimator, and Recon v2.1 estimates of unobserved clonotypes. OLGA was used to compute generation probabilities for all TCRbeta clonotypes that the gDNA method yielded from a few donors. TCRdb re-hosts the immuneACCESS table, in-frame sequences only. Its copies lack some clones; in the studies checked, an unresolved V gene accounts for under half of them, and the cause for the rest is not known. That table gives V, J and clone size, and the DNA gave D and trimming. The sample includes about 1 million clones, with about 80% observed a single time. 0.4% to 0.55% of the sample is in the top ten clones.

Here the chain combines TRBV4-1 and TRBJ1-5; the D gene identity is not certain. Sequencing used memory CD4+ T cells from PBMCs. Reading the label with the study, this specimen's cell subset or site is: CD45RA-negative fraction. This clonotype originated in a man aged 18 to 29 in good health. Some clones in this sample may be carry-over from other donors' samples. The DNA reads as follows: TGCGCCAGCAGCCAAGAAGCGTTTGGTCGGTACCAGCCCCAGCATTTT. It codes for CASSQEAFGRYQPQHF.